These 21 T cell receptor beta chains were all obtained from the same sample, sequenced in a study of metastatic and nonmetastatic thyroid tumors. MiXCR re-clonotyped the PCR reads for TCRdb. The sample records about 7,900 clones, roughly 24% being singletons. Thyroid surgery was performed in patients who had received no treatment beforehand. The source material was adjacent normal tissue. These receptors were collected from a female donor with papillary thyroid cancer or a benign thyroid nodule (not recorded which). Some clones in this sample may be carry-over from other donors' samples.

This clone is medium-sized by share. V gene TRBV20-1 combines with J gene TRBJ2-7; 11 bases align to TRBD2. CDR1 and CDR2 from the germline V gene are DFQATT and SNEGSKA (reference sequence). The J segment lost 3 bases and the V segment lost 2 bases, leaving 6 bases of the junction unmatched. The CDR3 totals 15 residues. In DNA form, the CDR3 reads TGCAGTGCTAGAAGACCCGGGACTAGCGGCTACGAGCAGTACTTC. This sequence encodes CSARRPGTSGYEQYF.

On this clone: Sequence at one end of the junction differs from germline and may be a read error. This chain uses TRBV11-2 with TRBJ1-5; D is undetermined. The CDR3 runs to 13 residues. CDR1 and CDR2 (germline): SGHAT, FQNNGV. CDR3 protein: CASSLERNQPQHF. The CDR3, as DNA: TGTGCCAGCAGCCTAGAGCGTAATCAGCCCCAGCATTTT.

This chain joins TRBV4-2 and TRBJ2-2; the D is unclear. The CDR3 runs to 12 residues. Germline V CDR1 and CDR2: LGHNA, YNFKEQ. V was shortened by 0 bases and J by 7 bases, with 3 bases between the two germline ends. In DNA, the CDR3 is TGTGCCAGCAGCCAAGATGACGGGGAGCTGTTTTTT. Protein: CASSQDDGELFF.

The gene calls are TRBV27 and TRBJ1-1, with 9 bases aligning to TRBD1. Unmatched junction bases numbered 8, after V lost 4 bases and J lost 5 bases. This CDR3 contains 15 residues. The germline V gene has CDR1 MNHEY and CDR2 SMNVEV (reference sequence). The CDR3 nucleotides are TGTGCCAGCAGTTGGTACAGGGGGCGTGGAACTGAAGCTTTCTTT. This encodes CASSWYRGRGTEAFF.

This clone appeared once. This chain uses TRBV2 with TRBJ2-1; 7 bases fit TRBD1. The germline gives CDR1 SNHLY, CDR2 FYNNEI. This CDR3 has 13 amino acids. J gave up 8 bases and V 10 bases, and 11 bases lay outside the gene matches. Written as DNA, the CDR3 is TGTGCCACCAAAGGGACAGAGGGGTATGAGCAGTTCTTC. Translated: CATKGTEGYEQFF.

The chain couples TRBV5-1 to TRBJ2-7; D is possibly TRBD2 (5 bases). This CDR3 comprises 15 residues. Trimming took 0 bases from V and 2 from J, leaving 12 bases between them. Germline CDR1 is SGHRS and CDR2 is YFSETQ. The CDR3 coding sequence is TGCGCCAGCAGCTTGGAAGGGTTCGGGACCTACGAGCAGTACTTC. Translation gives CASSLEGFGTYEQYF.

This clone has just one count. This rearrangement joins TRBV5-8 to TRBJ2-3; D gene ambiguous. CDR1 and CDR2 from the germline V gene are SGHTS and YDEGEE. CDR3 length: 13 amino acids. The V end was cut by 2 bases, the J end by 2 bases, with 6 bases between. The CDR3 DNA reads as TGTGCCAGCAGCTTACAACACACAGATACGCAGTATTTT. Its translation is CASSLQHTDTQYF.

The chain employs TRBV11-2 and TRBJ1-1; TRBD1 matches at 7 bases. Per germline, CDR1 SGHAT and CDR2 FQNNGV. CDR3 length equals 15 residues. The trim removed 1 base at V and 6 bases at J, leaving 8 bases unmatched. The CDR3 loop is CASSLAFLGGSEAFF. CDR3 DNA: TGTGCCAGCAGCTTAGCTTTCTTAGGGGGCTCTGAAGCTTTCTTT.

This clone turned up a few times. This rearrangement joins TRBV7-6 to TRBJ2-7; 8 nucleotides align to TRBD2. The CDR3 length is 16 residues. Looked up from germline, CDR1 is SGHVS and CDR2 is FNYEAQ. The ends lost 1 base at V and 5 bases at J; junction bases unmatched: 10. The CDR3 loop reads CASSLERGRLIDEQYF. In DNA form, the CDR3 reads TGTGCCAGCAGCTTAGAACGCGGGAGGCTGATAGACGAGCAGTACTTC.

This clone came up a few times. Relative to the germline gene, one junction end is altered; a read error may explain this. CDR3 coding DNA: TGTGCCAGCAGTTTGGGACAGGGGGCCTACGACCAGTACTTC. Protein: CASSLGQGAYDQYF. V usage is TRBV27 and J usage is TRBJ2-7; 12 nucleotides align to TRBD1. CDR3 length: 14 amino acids. Germline assignment: CDR1 MNHEY and CDR2 SMNVEV (reference sequence).

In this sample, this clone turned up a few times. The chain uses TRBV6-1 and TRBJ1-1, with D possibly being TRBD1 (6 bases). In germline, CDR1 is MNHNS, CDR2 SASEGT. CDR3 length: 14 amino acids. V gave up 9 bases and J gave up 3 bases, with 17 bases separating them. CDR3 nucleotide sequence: TGTGCCAGGCCTCTAAAACAGGGACACACTGAAGCTTTCTTT. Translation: CARPLKQGHTEAFF.

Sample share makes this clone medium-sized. CDR3 residues: CSARDNWAGRSNSPLHF. The CDR3 DNA reads as TGCAGTGCTAGAGATAATTGGGCGGGACGGTCTAATTCACCCCTCCACTTT. This chain joins TRBV20-1 and TRBJ1-6; possible D gene TRBD1, 5 bases. Germline loops: CDR1 DFQATT, CDR2 SNEGSKA (reference sequence). The V end lost 0 bases, the J end lost 6 bases, and 18 bases lay between the germline ends. CDR3 length: 17 residues.

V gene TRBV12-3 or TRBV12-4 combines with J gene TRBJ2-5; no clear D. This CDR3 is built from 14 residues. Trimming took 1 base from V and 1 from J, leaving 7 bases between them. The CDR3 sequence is CASSLGRIQETQYF. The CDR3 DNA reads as TGTGCCAGCAGTTTAGGTAGAATCCAAGAGACCCAGTACTTC.

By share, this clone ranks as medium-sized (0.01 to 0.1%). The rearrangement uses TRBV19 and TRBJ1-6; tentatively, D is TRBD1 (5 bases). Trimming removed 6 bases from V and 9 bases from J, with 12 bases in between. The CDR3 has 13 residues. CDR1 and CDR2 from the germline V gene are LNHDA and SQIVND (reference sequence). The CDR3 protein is CASRTRTLSPLHF. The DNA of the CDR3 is TGTGCCAGTAGAACGCGGACACTTTCACCCCTCCACTTT.

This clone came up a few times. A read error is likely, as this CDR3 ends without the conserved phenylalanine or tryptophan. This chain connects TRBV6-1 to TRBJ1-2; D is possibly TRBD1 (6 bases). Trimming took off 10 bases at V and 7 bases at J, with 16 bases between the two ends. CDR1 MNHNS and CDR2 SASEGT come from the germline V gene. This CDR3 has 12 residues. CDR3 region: CATMTGGRGYTL. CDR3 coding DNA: TGTGCCACCATGACAGGAGGGCGTGGCTACACCCTC.

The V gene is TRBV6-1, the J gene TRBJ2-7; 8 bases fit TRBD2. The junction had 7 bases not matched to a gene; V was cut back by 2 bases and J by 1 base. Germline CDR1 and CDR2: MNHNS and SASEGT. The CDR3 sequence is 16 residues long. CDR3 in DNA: TGTGCCAGCAGTGAACGTCGACTAGCGCCTTCCTACGAGCAGTACTTC. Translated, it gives CASSERRLAPSYEQYF.

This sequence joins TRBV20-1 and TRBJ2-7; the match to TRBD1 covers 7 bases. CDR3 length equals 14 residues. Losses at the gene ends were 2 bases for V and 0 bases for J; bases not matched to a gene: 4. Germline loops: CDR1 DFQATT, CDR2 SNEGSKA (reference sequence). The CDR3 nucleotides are TGCAGTGCTAGACGCCGGGACAGCTCCTACGAGCAGTACTTC. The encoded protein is CSARRRDSSYEQYF.

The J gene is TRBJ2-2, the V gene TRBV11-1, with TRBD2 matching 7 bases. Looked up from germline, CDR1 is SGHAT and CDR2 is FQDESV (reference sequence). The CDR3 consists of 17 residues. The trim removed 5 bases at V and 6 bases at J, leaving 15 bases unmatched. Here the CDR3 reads CASSPVLGRGTPGELFF. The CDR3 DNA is TGTGCCAGCAGCCCTGTACTGGGGCGGGGGACGCCCGGGGAGCTGTTTTTT.

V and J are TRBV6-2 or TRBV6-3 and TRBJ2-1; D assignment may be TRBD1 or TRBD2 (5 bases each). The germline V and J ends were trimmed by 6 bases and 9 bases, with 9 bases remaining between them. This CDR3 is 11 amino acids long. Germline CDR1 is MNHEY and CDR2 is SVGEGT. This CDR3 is CASSDGTEQFF. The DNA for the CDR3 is TGTGCCAGCAGCGATGGGACTGAGCAGTTCTTC.

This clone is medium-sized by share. The DNA for the CDR3 is TGTGCCAGCAGCTTGGAGCCTAGCGGGGTGGCGCAGTACTTC. Translating it yields CASSLEPSGVAQYF. The V call is TRBV5-5, the J call TRBJ2-7; 9 nucleotides align to TRBD2. V was clipped by 0 bases and J by 9 bases; unmatched bases: 7. Germline V gene data show CDR1 as SGHKS and CDR2 as YYEKEE (reference sequence). This CDR3 is 14 amino acids long.

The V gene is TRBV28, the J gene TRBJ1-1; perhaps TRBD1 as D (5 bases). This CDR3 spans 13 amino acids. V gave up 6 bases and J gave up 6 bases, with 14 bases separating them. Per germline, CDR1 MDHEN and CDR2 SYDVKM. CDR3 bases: TGTGCCAGCAGCCGGGGCAGAATCGCTGAAGCTTTCTTT. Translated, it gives CASSRGRIAEAFF.